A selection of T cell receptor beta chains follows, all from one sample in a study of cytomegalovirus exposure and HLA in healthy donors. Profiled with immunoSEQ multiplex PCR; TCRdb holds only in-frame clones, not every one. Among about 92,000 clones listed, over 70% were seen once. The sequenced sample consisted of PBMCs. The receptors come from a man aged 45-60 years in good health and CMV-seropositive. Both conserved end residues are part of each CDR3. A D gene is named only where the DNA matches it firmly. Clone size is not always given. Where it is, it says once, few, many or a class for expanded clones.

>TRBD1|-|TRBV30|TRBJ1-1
TGTGCCTGGAGTCCCGACAGGGAACGCATCGAAGCTTTCTTT
CAWSPDRERIEAFF
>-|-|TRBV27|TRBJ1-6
TGTGCCAGCAGAGCTAACGGGGGGATTCCACCCCTCCACTTT
CASRANGGIPPLHF
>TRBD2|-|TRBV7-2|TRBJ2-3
TGTGCCAGCAGCTTAGGATTCCTAGCGGGGGGAGTAGGGGCAGATACGCAGTATTTT
CASSLGFLAGGVGADTQYF
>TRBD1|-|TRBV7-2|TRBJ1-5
TGTGCCAGCAGCTTCGGACCCTCCGGGACAGGGTCCCTTCAGCCCCAGCATTTT
CASSFGPSGTGSLQPQHF
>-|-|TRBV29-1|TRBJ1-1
TGCAGCGTTATGGTCTTTTTCGGGACTGAAGCTTTCTTT
CSVMVFFGTEAFF
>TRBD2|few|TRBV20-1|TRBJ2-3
TGCAGTGCTAGGGAGGCGGGGGGTACAGTCTTT
CSAREAGGTVF
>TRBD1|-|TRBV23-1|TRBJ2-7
TGCGCCAGCAGTCTCGATATGACAGGGTTCAGATACGAGCAGTACTTC
CASSLDMTGFRYEQYF
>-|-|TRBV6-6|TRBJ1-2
TGTGCCAGCAGTTACTCGACCCAGGGTAGGAATGGCTACCCCTTC
CASSYSTQGRNGYPF
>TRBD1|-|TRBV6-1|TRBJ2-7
TGTGCCAACAGGGGGACAACCTACGAGCAGTACTTC
CANRGTTYEQYF
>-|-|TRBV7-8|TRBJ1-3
TGTGCCAGCAGCTTAATAAGGATACCATCGAGGGTCTCTGGAAACACCATATATTTT
CASSLIRIPSRVSGNTIYF
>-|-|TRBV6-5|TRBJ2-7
TGTGCCAGCAGTTACTCGCGGCAGCCTCCCTACGAGCAGTACTTC
CASSYSRQPPYEQYF
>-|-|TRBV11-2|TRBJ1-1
TGTGCCAGCAGCTTAGGGCAGAACACTGAAGCTTTCTTT
CASSLGQNTEAFF
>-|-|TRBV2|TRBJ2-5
TGTGCCAGCGGGGGGGCCCCAGAGACCCAGTACTTC
CASGGAPETQYF
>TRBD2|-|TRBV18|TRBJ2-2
TGTGCCAGCTTAACTAGCGGGCGAACCGGGGAGCTGTTTTTT
CASLTSGRTGELFF
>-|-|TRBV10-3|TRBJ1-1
TGTGCCATCAGTGAAACAGGGTTGAACACTGAAGCTTTCTTT
CAISETGLNTEAFF
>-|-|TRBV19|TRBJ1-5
TGTGCCAGTAGAAACAGGGAGAGCAATCAGCCCCAGCATTTT
CASRNRESNQPQHF
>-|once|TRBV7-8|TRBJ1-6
TGTGCCAGCAGCTTAGAGGGAGACTCCTATAATTCACCCCTCCACTTT
CASSLEGDSYNSPLHF
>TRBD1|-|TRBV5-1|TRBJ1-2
TGCGCCAGCAGCGTCGCGGGACAGGGGAACTATGGCTACACCTTC
CASSVAGQGNYGYTF
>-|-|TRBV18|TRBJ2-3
TGTGCCAGCTCACCACAAGGAGGGGCGACTAGCACAGATACGCAGTATTTT
CASSPQGGATSTDTQYF
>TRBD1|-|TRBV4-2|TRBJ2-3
TGTGCCAGCAGTCCCGAAACCGGGACAGGGGGAACAGATACGCAGTATTTT
CASSPETGTGGTDTQYF
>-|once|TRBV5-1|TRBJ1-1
TGCGCCAGCAGTTCAAGAGTAAACACTGAAGCTTTCTTT
CASSSRVNTEAFF
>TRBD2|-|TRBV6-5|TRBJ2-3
TGTGCCAGCAGTTACTCGCGGGGGGGCAGCACAGATACGCAGTATTTT
CASSYSRGGSTDTQYF
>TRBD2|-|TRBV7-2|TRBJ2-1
TGTGCCAGCAGCTTAGCCCGGGAGGGTGAGCAGTTCTTC
CASSLAREGEQFF
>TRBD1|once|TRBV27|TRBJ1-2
TGTGCCAGCAGTTTATCCCCCCCCGACAGGGGTAAGGGCTATGGCTACACCTTC
CASSLSPPDRGKGYGYTF
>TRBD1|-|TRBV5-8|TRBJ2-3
TGTGCCAGCAGCTTGTCGGGACAGGGTCCAGATACGCAGTATTTT
CASSLSGQGPDTQYF
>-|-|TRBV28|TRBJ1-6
TGTGCCAGCAGTGAGGATAATTCACCCCTCAACTTT
CASSEDNSPLNF
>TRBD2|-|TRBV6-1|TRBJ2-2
TGTGCCAGCAGTGCGGAGGGGAATAGCGGGATCACCGGGGAGCTGTTTTTT
CASSAEGNSGITGELFF
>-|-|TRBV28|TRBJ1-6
TGTGCCAGCAGTTTGGGGCAGGGGCGGTATTCACCCCTCCACTTT
CASSLGQGRYSPLHF
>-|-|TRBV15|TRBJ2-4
TGTGCCACCAGCAGAGATTCGGGGGTCGGATCCAAAAACATTCAGTACTTC
CATSRDSGVGSKNIQYF
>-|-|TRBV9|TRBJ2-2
TGTGCCAGCAGCCCTGGACTCAGGAACACCGGGGAGCTGTTTTTT
CASSPGLRNTGELFF